The 10 T cell receptor beta chains reported below all come from one sample, sequenced in a study of blood T cell repertoires in COVID-19. Sequencing used immunoSEQ multiplex PCR; TCRdb keeps in-frame clones, though not all of them. Found here are 200,000 to 250,000 clones, about 91% of them singletons; the top ten hold 6.3%. Sequenced input: peripheral blood. Receptor source: a young woman with COVID-19, enrolled during active disease.

The chain combines TRBV7-8 with TRBJ2-7, with D perhaps matching TRBD2 (6 bases). Germline V gene sequence: CDR1 SGHVS, CDR2 FQNEAQ. This CDR3 has 13 residues. The V end lost 5 bases, the J end lost 6 bases, and 14 bases lay between the germline ends. This chain's CDR3 is CASSRLRGGEQYF. CDR3 nucleotide sequence: TGTGCCAGCAGCCGACTAAGGGGAGGCGAGCAGTACTTC. The full variable domain, with the rest looked up from reference TRBV7-8 and TRBJ2-7, is GAGVSQSPRYKVAKRGQDVALRCDPISGHVSLFWYQQALGQGPEFLTYFQNEAQLDKSGLPSDRFFAERPEGSVSTLKIQRTQQEDSAVYLCASSRLRGGEQYFGPGTRLTVT.

V and J are TRBV12-1 and TRBJ2-6; the DNA was not compared with TRBD1, the D call given in the table. TRBV12-1 is termed a pseudogene. The CDR3 totals 18 residues. CDR3 in DNA: TGTGCCAGCAGCTTTGAGGGGGCTCTTTCCTCTGGGGCCAACGTCCTGACTTTC. Translation gives CASSFEGALSSGANVLTF.

The chain has TRBV19 and TRBJ1-2; 7 nucleotides agree with TRBD1. The CDR3 contains 13 residues. Germline values: CDR1 LNHDA, CDR2 SQIVND (reference sequence). J was trimmed by 4 bases and V by 3 bases; bases with no gene match: 2. In nucleotides, the CDR3 is TGTGCCAGTAGTATCTCAGGGGGCTATGGCTACACCTTC. It yields the protein CASSISGGYGYTF.

The chain joins TRBV6-2 or TRBV6-3 to TRBJ2-7; 9 bases line up with TRBD2. The CDR3 covers 14 residues. The ends lost 6 bases at V and 3 bases at J; junction bases unmatched: 6. Per the germline V gene, CDR1 is MNHEY and CDR2 is SVGEGT. This CDR3 reads CASSPGLAGYEQYV. For the CDR3, the DNA is TGTGCCAGCAGCCCGGGACTAGCAGGCTACGAGCAGTACGTC.

The gene calls are TRBV5-1 and TRBJ2-1; 7 nucleotides line up with TRBD1. The germline V gene encodes CDR1 SGHRS and CDR2 YFSETQ. The CDR3 length is 19 residues. V was pared by 1 base and J by 0 bases, with 13 bases of the junction left unmatched. CDR3 DNA: TGCGCCAGCAGCTTGACCACCTACAGGGGCCAGAGCTCCTACAATGAGCAGTTCTTC. Translating it yields CASSLTTYRGQSSYNEQFF.

The J gene is TRBJ2-7, the V gene TRBV27; 9 bases line up with TRBD1. Unmatched junction bases numbered 11, after V lost 6 bases and J lost 5 bases. The germline V gene encodes CDR1 MNHEY and CDR2 SMNVEV (reference sequence). The CDR3 runs to 15 residues. Here the CDR3 DNA reads TGTGCCAGCAGCCGACCTGGACAGGGGCGCGACGAGCAGTACTTC. Its protein is CASSRPGQGRDEQYF.

The rearrangement uses TRBV12-3 or TRBV12-4 and TRBJ1-5; D is unclear. The CDR3 is 13 residues long. V was trimmed by 3 bases and J by 5 bases, leaving 8 bases between them. In DNA, the CDR3 is TGTGCCAGCAGTTTTTCGGACTATCAGCCCCAGCATTTT. This translates into CASSFSDYQPQHF.

The CDR3 protein is CASSIINTGELFF. The CDR3 bases are TGTGCCAGCAGTATAATTAACACCGGGGAGCTGTTTTTT. The chain employs TRBV6-2 or TRBV6-3 and TRBJ2-2; D uncertain. V dropped 5 bases and J dropped 2 bases, with 6 bases sitting between them. The V gene's germline CDR1 is MNHEY and CDR2 SVGEGT. The CDR3 is made up of 13 amino acids.

The sample holds one count of this clone. The V and J genes are TRBV9 and TRBJ1-3, with unresolved D. Germline V gene data show CDR1 as SGDLS and CDR2 as YYNGEE. The V gene lost 0 bases and the J gene lost 2 bases, with 9 bases spanning the gap. The length of the CDR3 is 15 residues. The CDR3 spells CASSVGQAPGNTIYF. DNA for the CDR3: TGTGCCAGCAGCGTAGGCCAGGCTCCTGGAAACACCATATATTTT.

The chain combines TRBV21-1 with TRBJ2-1; TRBD2 reflects the table's D call only, with no check against the DNA. TRBV21-1 is a recognized pseudogene. The CDR3 consists of 10 residues. In nucleotides, the CDR3 is TGTGCCAGCAGCCCCCTACGCCTGTTCTTC. Residues: CASSPLRLFF.